These 13 T cell receptor beta chains came from one sample sequenced in a study of control samples from healthy donors and cancer patients (dated by TCRdb to 2020 to 2021). The library was built by means of the immunoSEQ multiplex PCR assay. Imported from immuneACCESS, the table was reduced by TCRdb to in-frame sequences with V and J called. These copies leave out some clones; in studies compared against another copy, an unresolved V gene accounts for under half, and the cause of the remainder is not known. The sample has some 150,000 clones on record, 93% of them singletons. The ten largest clonotypes hold 2.4% of the sample. Sequenced: blood. These receptors were taken from a man aged 45 to 65 in good health.

The chain links TRBV29-1 to TRBJ1-2, with D possibly matching TRBD1 (6 bases). Germline CDR1 and CDR2: SQVTM and ANQGSEA. V dropped 6 bases and J dropped 0 bases, with 14 bases sitting between them. CDR3 length: 14 residues. DNA of the CDR3: TGCAGCGTAGGGGGGGGAATTGCTAACTATGGCTACACCTTC. Encoded protein: CSVGGGIANYGYTF.

CDR3 DNA sequence: TGTGCCAGCAGCCCTAGCGGGAGGGAGGAAGATACGCAGTATTTT. Its translation: CASSPSGREEDTQYF. This chain joins TRBV11-2 and TRBJ2-3; 12 nucleotides match TRBD2. V lost 5 bases and J lost 5; bases outside the gene matches: 5. This CDR3 comprises 15 residues. Germline assignment: CDR1 SGHAT and CDR2 FQNNGV.

J is TRBJ2-1 and V is TRBV10-1; D uncertain. The CDR3 covers 11 residues. V lost 3 bases and J lost 8, with 5 bases in between. Germline assignment: CDR1 WNHNN and CDR2 SYGVQD (reference sequence). CDR3 loop: CASSDGHEQFF. The CDR3 region has the DNA TGCGCCAGCAGTGACGGACATGAGCAGTTCTTC.

Concerning this clone: No DNA is shown, since the ends of the CDR3 on it are uncertain; the CDR3 is the one TCRdb lists. The CDR3 spells CASSVGTGALFF. The chain recombines TRBV9 with TRBJ1-4; the table's D call TRBD1 went unverified against the DNA. From germline, CDR1 is SGDLS and CDR2 YYNGEE. The CDR3 has 12 residues if both end residues are counted.

The V and J genes are TRBV11-2 and TRBJ2-3; D perhaps matches TRBD2 (5 bases). V lost 1 base to trimming and J lost 0 bases, with 8 bases between them. Germline loops: CDR1 SGHAT, CDR2 FQNNGV. The CDR3 runs 15 residues. CDR3 coding DNA: TGTGCCAGCAGCTTAGCGGGGTTCAGCACAGATACGCAGTATTTT. Translation gives CASSLAGFSTDTQYF.

This rearrangement joins TRBV12-3 or TRBV12-4 to TRBJ1-6; D is ambiguous. Trimming pared 6 bases from V and 9 bases from J, leaving 12 bases between. The CDR3 has 13 amino acids. The chain's CDR3 is CASSLVQTSPLHF. The CDR3 DNA is TGTGCCAGCAGCCTCGTACAGACTTCACCCCTCCACTTT.

The rearrangement uses TRBV10-3 and TRBJ1-2; D is undetermined. V was pared by 6 bases and J by 8 bases, with 16 bases between. Germline V gene sequence: CDR1 ENHRY, CDR2 SYGVKD. This CDR3 contains 13 residues. CDR3 loop: CAISQDEAGGYTF. The CDR3 DNA reads as TGTGCCATCAGCCAAGACGAAGCGGGCGGCTACACCTTC.

This clone appeared once. Other DNA sequences in the sample encode the same CDR3. The V and J genes are TRBV5-4 and TRBJ2-5; D might be TRBD2 (5 bases). The germline V and J ends were trimmed by 0 bases and 5 bases, with 8 bases remaining between them. Germline values: CDR1 SGHNT, CDR2 YYREEE (reference sequence). The CDR3 sequence is 13 residues long. The CDR3, as DNA: TGTGCCAGCAGCTTGGCGGGCGGGGAGACCCAGTACTTC. This translates into CASSLAGGETQYF. The full variable domain, its missing parts supplied by reference TRBV5-4 and TRBJ2-5, is ETGVTQSPTHLIKTRGQQVTLRCSSQSGHNTVSWYQQALGQGPQFIFQYYREEENGRGNFPPRFSGLQFPNYSSELNVNALELDDSALYLCASSLAGGETQYFGPGTRLLVL.

V usage is TRBV3-1 (or the pseudogene TRBV3-2) and J usage is TRBJ1-4; TRBD1 matches at 9 bases. The junction had 13 bases not matched to a gene; V was cut back by 1 base and J by 7 bases. This CDR3 contains 18 residues. Looked up from germline, CDR1 is LGHDT and CDR2 is YNNKEL (reference sequence). The CDR3: CASSQGHGQGKTGEKLFF. The CDR3 DNA follows: TGTGCCAGCAGCCAAGGTCACGGACAGGGGAAGACTGGTGAAAAACTGTTTTTT.

The chain joins TRBV27 to TRBJ1-2; D unresolved. The V gene lost 4 bases and the J gene lost 2 bases, with 8 bases spanning the gap. CDR3 length equals 13 residues. Germline CDR1 and CDR2: MNHEY and SMNVEV (reference sequence). The CDR3 is CASSSVGNYGYTF. CDR3 DNA sequence: TGTGCCAGCAGTTCAGTAGGGAACTATGGCTACACCTTC.

This clone was counted a single time. The rearrangement uses TRBV7-9 and TRBJ2-1, with D possibly being TRBD1 or TRBD2 (6 bases each). Per the germline V gene, CDR1 is SEHNR and CDR2 is FQNEAQ (reference sequence). This CDR3 is 15 amino acids long. V gave up 1 base and J gave up 9 bases, with 16 bases separating them. Here the CDR3 reads CASSLVAEGRGEQFF. In DNA, the CDR3 is TGTGCCAGCAGCTTAGTCGCGGAGGGCAGGGGTGAGCAGTTCTTC.

The rearrangement joins TRBV7-3 to TRBJ2-6; D uncertain. This CDR3 is 19 amino acids long. Trimming left V 0 bases short and J 0 bases short, with 15 bases between. Germline assignment: CDR1 SGHTA and CDR2 FQGTGA. The CDR3 spells CASSLTEAPSGSGANVLTF. As DNA, the CDR3 is TGTGCCAGCAGCTTAACTGAGGCCCCGTCAGGCTCTGGGGCCAACGTCCTGACTTTC. Variable domain in full (rest from reference TRBV7-3 and TRBJ2-6): GAGVSQTPSNKVTEKGKYVELRCDPISGHTALYWYRQSLGQGPEFLIYFQGTGAADDSGLPNDRFFAVRPEGSVSTLKIQRTERGDSAVYLCASSLTEAPSGSGANVLTFGAGSRLTVL.

V usage is TRBV5-1 and J usage is TRBJ2-3, with unresolved D. The germline V gene encodes CDR1 SGHRS and CDR2 YFSETQ. The V end was cut by 5 bases, the J end by 6 bases, with 19 bases between. This CDR3 contains 15 residues. The CDR3: CASRVLDPQPDTQYF. CDR3 DNA: TGCGCCAGCAGGGTGTTGGACCCTCAGCCGGATACGCAGTATTTT. The complete variable domain, with remaining parts taken from reference TRBV5-1 and TRBJ2-3, reads KAGVTQTPRYLIKTRGQQVTLSCSPISGHRSVSWYQQTPGQGLQFLFEYFSETQRNKGNFPGRFSGRQFSNSRSEMNVSTLELGDSALYLCASRVLDPQPDTQYFGPGTRLTVL.